This TCR beta chain was captured by sequencing in a study of identical twins. V dropped 1 base and J dropped 7 bases, with 11 bases sitting between them. Germline V lookup: CDR1 LGHDT, CDR2 YNNKEL (reference sequence). The CDR3 spans 15 residues. Study conclusions and caveats: Models came in too low on out-of-frame TCR alpha sharing in monozygotic twins. Cord blood's abundant beta clonotypes had fewer insertions, unlike memory repertoires.

TCRdb independently ran MiXCR on the 5' RACE reads; one entry per CDR3 protein. The data show just over 450,000 distinct CDR3 sequences, 14% seen once. This clonotype was observed a handful of times. Antigen specificity is unknown. These same records also appear under a second study, on yellow fever vaccine responses in identical twins.

V usage is TRBV3-1 and J usage is TRBJ1-6; D not resolved. The TCR comes from a woman younger than 30 in good health. The sample taken for sequencing was CD4+ T cells sorted from blood. The DNA for the CDR3 is TGTGCCAGCAGCCAAGGCCGGACGGAGAATTCACCCCTCCACTTT. Its protein product is CASSQGRTENSPLHF.